The 4 T cell receptor beta chains in this list originate from one sample, sequenced in a study of blood T cell repertoires in COVID-19. Profiled with immunoSEQ multiplex PCR; TCRdb holds only in-frame clones, not every one. The sample carries 350,000 to 450,000 clones, about 90% recorded once. Sequenced material: PBMCs or T cells enriched from blood (not recorded which). Receptors were obtained from a man in his forties in a cohort exposed to, infected with or recovered from COVID-19 (not recorded which).

This clone has only one observation. The rearrangement uses TRBV18 and TRBJ2-7, with 8 bases fitting TRBD1. V dropped 3 bases and J dropped 5; count of bases not matched to a gene: 6. The CDR3 runs 14 residues. Per germline, CDR1 KGHSH and CDR2 LQKENI. CDR3 in DNA: TGTGCCAGCTCACCCCGGACAGGGATACACGAGCAGTACTTC. Translation gives CASSPRTGIHEQYF.

On this clone itself: Other DNA sequences in the sample encode the same CDR3. The J gene is TRBJ2-2, the V gene TRBV18; possibly TRBD1 for D (5 bases). Germline CDR1 and CDR2: KGHSH and LQKENI. V was shortened by 1 base and J by 3 bases, with 9 bases between the two germline ends. The CDR3 is 15 amino acids. Written as DNA, the CDR3 is TGTGCCAGCTCACCACGGCAAGGGGACACCGGGGAGCTGTTTTTT. It translates to CASSPRQGDTGELFF.

V is TRBV18 and J is TRBJ1-1, with 9 bases lining up with TRBD1. The germline gives CDR1 KGHSH, CDR2 LQKENI. The length of the CDR3 is 15 residues. V shed 3 bases and J 4 bases; nucleotides not matched to a gene: 6. CDR3 in DNA: TGTGCCAGCTCACCGGACAGGGGTACTAGCACTGAAGCTTTCTTT. It encodes CASSPDRGTSTEAFF.

This chain uses TRBV5-4 with TRBJ1-2; no clear D. V was pared by 0 bases and J by 8 bases, with 11 bases between. CDR1 and CDR2 from the germline V gene are SGHNT and YYREEE (reference sequence). The CDR3 runs to 13 residues. CDR3 nucleotide sequence: TGTGCCAGCAGCTTGGTAGAGGCACTGGGCTACACCTTC. Translation: CASSLVEALGYTF.